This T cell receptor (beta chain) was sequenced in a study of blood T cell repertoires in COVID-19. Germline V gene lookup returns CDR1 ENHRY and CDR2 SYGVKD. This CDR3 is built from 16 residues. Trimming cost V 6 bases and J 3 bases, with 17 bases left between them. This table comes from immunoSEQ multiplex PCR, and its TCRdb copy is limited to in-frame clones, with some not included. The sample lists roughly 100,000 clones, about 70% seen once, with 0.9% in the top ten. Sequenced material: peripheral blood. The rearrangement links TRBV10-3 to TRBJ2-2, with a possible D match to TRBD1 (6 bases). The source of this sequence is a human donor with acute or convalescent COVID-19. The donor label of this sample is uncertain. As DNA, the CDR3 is TGTGCCATCAGGCCTACAGGGATGAAGGACACCGGGGAGCTGTTTTTT. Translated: CAIRPTGMKDTGELFF.